Below, one T cell receptor beta chain is given with its context. TCRdb's table, derived via immunoSEQ multiplex PCR, lists solely in-frame clones and lacks some. The sample comprises 200,000 to 300,000 clones, 70% to 85% of which are singletons, and over 1.5% rests with the top ten. The data are from a study of blood T cell repertoires in COVID-19. Study background: The United States, Italy and Spain supplied acute and convalescent COVID-19 samples. PBMCs, B-cell-depleted T cells, or T cells were the source of the cDNA or gDNA that made up the material.

This CDR3 comprises 17 residues. J gave up 3 bases and V 2 bases, and 7 bases lay outside the gene matches. Germline V CDR1 and CDR2: KGHSH, LQKENI. The receptor's source is an elderly woman with acute or convalescent COVID-19. Sequencing used peripheral blood. This chain links TRBV18 with TRBJ2-3; 11 nucleotides agree with TRBD2. This CDR3 is CASSPMPTSGRTDTQYF. The CDR3 region has the DNA TGTGCCAGCTCACCAATGCCAACTAGCGGGAGAACAGATACGCAGTATTTT.